This T cell receptor beta chain was found in a study of shared clonotypes between healthy human individuals. At the level of the study: The study enrolled a couple of women and a few men aged 18 to 49.

Trimming shortened V by 3 bases and J by 8 bases, and 17 bases separated the two germline ends. Germline lookup yields CDR1 GTSNPN and CDR2 SVGIG (reference sequence). This CDR3 comprises 14 residues. CD45RA+ naive and CD45RA-negative memory subsets were separated from CD4+ cells. General study results and limits: Clonotypes which were not shared had lower generation probabilities than clonotypes that all four donors shared.

As for this clone: Its antigen is currently unknown.

Template for every sorted-subset replicate PCR totaled about 0.2 ug DNA, 30,000 to 35,000 T cell genomes. Only in-frame clones appear in the TCRdb table, and some are missing; sequencing was by immunoSEQ multiplex PCR. The table lists roughly 1.5 million clones, around 98% of them singletons. What was sequenced was naive CD4+ T cells sorted from blood. The subset is: CD45RA+ positively selected. This chain connects TRBV30 to TRBJ2-4; tentative D call: TRBD2 (6 bases). This clonotype was sampled from a young man in good health. The CDR3 DNA follows: TGTGCCTGGAGAGCGGACTATCCCGGGGACATTCAGTACTTC. Protein: CAWRADYPGDIQYF.